The 14 T cell receptor beta chains below come from one sample, sequenced in a study of technical replicates of blood from several donors. Only in-frame clones appear in the TCRdb table, and some are missing; sequencing was by immunoSEQ multiplex PCR. This sample has tens of thousands of clones, with about 96% found just once. Source material: T cells isolated from PBMCs. The source of these receptors is a human donor in good health.

Of note for this clone: One end of the junction varies from germline; a read error may be responsible. This chain joins TRBV6-5 and TRBJ2-2; 10 nucleotides line up with TRBD2. Germline V lookup: CDR1 MNHEY, CDR2 SVGAGI. CDR3 length equals 15 residues. The CDR3 sequence: CTSRTTSGIPGELFF. Here the CDR3 DNA reads TGTACCAGCAGAACTACTAGCGGGATTCCCGGGGAGCTGTTTTTT.

The chain joins TRBV11-3 to TRBJ1-2, with 7 bases identical to TRBD1. J gave up 7 bases and V 5 bases, and 16 bases lay outside the gene matches. Germline-derived CDR1 and CDR2 are SGHNT and YENEEA. The CDR3 spans 16 residues. The CDR3, as DNA: TGTGCCAGCAGCATACAGGGGCCCTGGGTTGCGGGTGGCTACACCTTC. Residues: CASSIQGPWVAGGYTF.

The chain recombines TRBV21-1 with TRBJ2-7; whether TRBD1, the table's D call, matches the DNA was not checked. TRBV21-1 is marked as a pseudogene. This CDR3 region has 18 residues. For the CDR3, the DNA is TGTGCCAGCAGAACACCACTCCGACAGGGGGACTTCTCCTACGAGCAGTACTTC. Encoded protein: CASRTPLRQGDFSYEQYF.

The chain joins TRBV25-1 to TRBJ1-1, with a tentative D call TRBD1 (6 bases). Germline V CDR1 and CDR2: MGHDK, SYGVNS. Trimming stripped 1 base from V and 10 bases from J, with 10 bases between. The CDR3 contains 12 residues. CDR3 DNA sequence: TGTGCCAGCAGTGAATTAGGGGGGGTAGCTTTCTTT. Translation: CASSELGGVAFF.

J is TRBJ2-1 and V is TRBV28; 11 nucleotides match TRBD1. Unmatched junction bases numbered 8, after V lost 3 bases and J lost 7 bases. There are 16 residues in the CDR3. CDR1 MDHEN and CDR2 SYDVKM come from the germline V gene. CDR3 DNA: TGTGCCAGCAGTTTCTTAGGACAGGGGGCGCGTAATGAGCAGTTCTTC. Translating it yields CASSFLGQGARNEQFF.

The rearrangement uses TRBV7-3 and TRBJ2-1; D may be TRBD1 (6 bases). V was cut by 0 bases and J by 8 bases, with 17 bases left in between. Germline CDR1 SGHTA, CDR2 FQGTGA. The CDR3 is 16 residues long. In DNA, the CDR3 is TGTGCCAGCAGCTTAACTGGAGACAGGAGGCGGGATGAGCAGTTCTTC. It translates to CASSLTGDRRRDEQFF.

This sequence joins TRBV5-1 and TRBJ2-1; 12 nucleotides line up with TRBD2. V dropped 4 bases and J dropped 2; count of bases not matched to a gene: 1. This CDR3 comprises 15 residues. CDR1 is SGHRS, CDR2 YFSETQ, per germline. As DNA, the CDR3 is TGCGCCAGCAGCCGGACTAGCGGGACCTACAATGAGCAGTTCTTC. Translated: CASSRTSGTYNEQFF.

This clone occurred a few times. The CDR3 here is CASSPGQTEAFF. CDR3 bases: TGTGCCAGCAGCCCAGGCCAGACTGAAGCTTTCTTT. The V gene is TRBV7-9, the J gene TRBJ1-1; D remains unclear. Germline lookup yields CDR1 SEHNR and CDR2 FQNEAQ (reference sequence). CDR3 size: 12 residues. Trimming removed 5 bases from V and 5 bases from J, with 9 bases in between.

The rearrangement joins TRBV4-2 to TRBJ1-1; TRBD1 matches 8 bases. CDR1 and CDR2 (germline): LGHNA, YNFKEQ. The CDR3 is 14 amino acids. J gave up 8 bases and V 7 bases, and 12 bases lay outside the gene matches. This CDR3 is CASIPGGHLSEAFF. The DNA of the CDR3 is TGTGCCAGCATCCCAGGGGGCCATCTGTCGGAAGCTTTCTTT.

The CDR3 reads CASSPGQGTYGYTF. Here the CDR3 DNA reads TGTGCCAGCAGCCCGGGACAGGGAACCTATGGCTACACCTTC. This sequence joins TRBV5-5 and TRBJ1-2; 9 positions agree with TRBD1. CDR1 and CDR2 from the germline V gene are SGHKS and YYEKEE (reference sequence). This CDR3 is built from 14 residues. V lost 4 bases and J lost 4; bases outside the gene matches: 5. Drawing the rest from reference TRBV5-5 and TRBJ1-2, the complete variable domain is DAGVTQSPTHLIKTRGQQVTLRCSPISGHKSVSWYQQVLGQGPQFIFQYYEKEERGRGNFPDRFSARQFPNYSSELNVNALLLGDSALYLCASSPGQGTYGYTFGSGTRLTVV.

As for this clone: Its ends do not fully match the called genes, so a read error is possible. The CDR3, as DNA: TGTGCCAGCAGTTTCGGGGGAGCCAGCTCCTTT. Its protein product is CASSFGGASSF. This chain uses TRBV27 with TRBJ1-1; a weak D match, TRBD1 (5 bases). Germline CDR1 and CDR2: MNHEY and SMNVEV (reference sequence). This CDR3 spans 11 amino acids.

This sequence joins TRBV29-1 and TRBJ2-5; D not certain. The ends were cut back, 4 bases at V and 5 bases at J, with 23 bases in the middle. The CDR3 contains 16 residues. CDR1 is SQVTM and CDR2 is ANQGSEA in the germline V gene. CDR3 sequence (DNA): TGCAGCGTTGCACTTAGGATGTGGAGCCGGTCGGAGACCCAGTACTTC. Amino acid sequence: CSVALRMWSRSETQYF. The full variable domain, completed using reference TRBV29-1 and TRBJ2-5, is SAVISQKPSRDICQRGTSLTIQCQVDSQVTMMFWYRQQPGQSLTLIATANQGSEATYESGFVIDKFPISRPNLTFSTLTVSNMSPEDSSIYLCSVALRMWSRSETQYFGPGTRLLVL.

V and J are TRBV6-5 and TRBJ1-2; 8 bases line up with TRBD1. The CDR3 is 15 residues long. Germline V lookup: CDR1 MNHEY, CDR2 SVGAGI. J lost 5 bases, V lost 7 bases, and 12 bases had no gene match. The CDR3 protein is CASTNSRGLGYGYTF. CDR3 coding DNA: TGTGCCAGCACCAACTCCAGGGGGCTCGGGTATGGCTACACCTTC.

The chain combines TRBV2 with TRBJ1-5; possible D gene TRBD1, 5 bases. Germline V gene sequence: CDR1 SNHLY, CDR2 FYNNEI. The length of the CDR3 is 16 residues. V lost 3 bases and J lost 10, with 22 bases in between. The CDR3: CASSEQGTAGMSPQHF. CDR3 sequence (DNA): TGTGCCAGCAGTGAGCAGGGAACGGCAGGTATGAGCCCCCAGCATTTT.